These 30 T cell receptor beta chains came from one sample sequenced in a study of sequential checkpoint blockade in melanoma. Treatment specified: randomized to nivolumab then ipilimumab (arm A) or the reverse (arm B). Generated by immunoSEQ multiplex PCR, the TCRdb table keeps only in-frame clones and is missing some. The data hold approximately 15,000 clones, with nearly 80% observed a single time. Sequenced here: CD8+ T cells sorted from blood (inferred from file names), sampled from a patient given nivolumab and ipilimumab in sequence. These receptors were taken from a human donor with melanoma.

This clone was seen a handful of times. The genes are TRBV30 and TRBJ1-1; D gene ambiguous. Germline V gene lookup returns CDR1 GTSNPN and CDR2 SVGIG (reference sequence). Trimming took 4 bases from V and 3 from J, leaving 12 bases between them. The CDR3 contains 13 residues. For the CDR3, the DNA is TGTGCCTGGAATGCCGGGAAGCACACTGAAGCTTTCTTT. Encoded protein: CAWNAGKHTEAFF. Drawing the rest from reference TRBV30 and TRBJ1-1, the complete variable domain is SQTIHQWPATLVQPVGSPLSLECTVEGTSNPNLYWYRQAAGRGLQLLFYSVGIGQISSEVPQNLSASRPQDRQFILSSKKLLLSDSGFYLCAWNAGKHTEAFFGQGTRLTVV.

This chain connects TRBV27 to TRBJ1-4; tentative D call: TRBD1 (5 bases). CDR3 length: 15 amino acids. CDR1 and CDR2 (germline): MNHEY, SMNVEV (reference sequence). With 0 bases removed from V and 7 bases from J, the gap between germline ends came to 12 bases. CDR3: CASSLSPGLGEKLFF. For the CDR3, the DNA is TGTGCCAGCAGTTTATCTCCAGGGTTGGGTGAAAAACTGTTTTTT.

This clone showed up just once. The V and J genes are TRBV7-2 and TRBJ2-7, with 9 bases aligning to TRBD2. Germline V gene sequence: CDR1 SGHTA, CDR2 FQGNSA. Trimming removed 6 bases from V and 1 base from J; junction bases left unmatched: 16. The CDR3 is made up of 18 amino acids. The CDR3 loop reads CASSFSGSSGARSYEQYF. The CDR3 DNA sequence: TGTGCCAGCAGTTTTAGTGGCTCTAGCGGGGCGAGATCCTACGAGCAGTACTTC.

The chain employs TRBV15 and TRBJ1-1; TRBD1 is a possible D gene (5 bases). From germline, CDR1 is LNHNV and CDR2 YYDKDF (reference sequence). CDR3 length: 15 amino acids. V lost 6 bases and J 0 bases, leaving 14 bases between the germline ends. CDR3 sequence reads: CATSPGVGVNTEAFF. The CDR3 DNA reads TGTGCCACCAGTCCGGGGGTTGGTGTGAACACTGAAGCTTTCTTT.

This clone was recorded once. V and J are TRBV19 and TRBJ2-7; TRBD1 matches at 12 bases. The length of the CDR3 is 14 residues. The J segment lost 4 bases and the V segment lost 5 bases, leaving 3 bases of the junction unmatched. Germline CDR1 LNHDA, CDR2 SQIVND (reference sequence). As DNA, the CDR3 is TGTGCCAGTAGTTTGGGACAGGGGGCTTACGAGCAGTACTTC. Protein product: CASSLGQGAYEQYF. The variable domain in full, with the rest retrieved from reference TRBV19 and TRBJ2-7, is DGGITQSPKYLFRKEGQNVTLSCEQNLNHDAMYWYRQDPGQGLRLIYYSQIVNDFQKGDIAEGYSVSREKKESFPLTVTSAQKNPTAFYLCASSLGQGAYEQYFGPGTRLTVT.

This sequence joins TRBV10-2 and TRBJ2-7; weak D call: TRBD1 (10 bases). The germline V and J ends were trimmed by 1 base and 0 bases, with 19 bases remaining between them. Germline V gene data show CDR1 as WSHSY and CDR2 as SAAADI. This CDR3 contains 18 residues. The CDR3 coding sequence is TGCGCCAGCAGTGAGTTTTTAGCGGGGGACAGGGGCTCCTACGAGCAGTACTTC. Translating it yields CASSEFLAGDRGSYEQYF.

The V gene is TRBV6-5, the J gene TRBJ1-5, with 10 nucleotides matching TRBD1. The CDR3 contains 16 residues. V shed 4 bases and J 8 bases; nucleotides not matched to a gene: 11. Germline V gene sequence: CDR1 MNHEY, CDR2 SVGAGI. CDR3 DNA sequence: TGTGCCAGCAGTTCCGGGACAGGGGACCCGACGAAGCCCCAGCATTTT. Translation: CASSSGTGDPTKPQHF.

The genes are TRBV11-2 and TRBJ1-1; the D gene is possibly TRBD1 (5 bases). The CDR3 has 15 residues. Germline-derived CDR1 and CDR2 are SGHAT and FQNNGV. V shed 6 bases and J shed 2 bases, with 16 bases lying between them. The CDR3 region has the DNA TGTGCCAGCAGTCAAGCGGGGGGGGTTAACACTGAAGCTTTCTTT. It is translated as CASSQAGGVNTEAFF. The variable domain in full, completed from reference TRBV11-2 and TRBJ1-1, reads EAGVAQSPRYKIIEKRQSVAFWCNPISGHATLYWYQQILGQGPKLLIQFQNNGVVDDSQLPKDRFSAERLKGVDSTLKIQPAKLEDSAVYLCASSQAGGVNTEAFFGQGTRLTVV.

The CDR3 is CASSARGGYEQYF. In DNA form, the CDR3 reads TGTGCCAGCAGTGCCCGCGGGGGATACGAGCAGTACTTC. The J gene is TRBJ2-7, the V gene TRBV2; 7 bases align to TRBD2. J was trimmed by 4 bases and V by 4 bases; bases with no gene match: 4. The CDR3 sequence is 13 residues long. CDR1 and CDR2 (germline): SNHLY, FYNNEI.

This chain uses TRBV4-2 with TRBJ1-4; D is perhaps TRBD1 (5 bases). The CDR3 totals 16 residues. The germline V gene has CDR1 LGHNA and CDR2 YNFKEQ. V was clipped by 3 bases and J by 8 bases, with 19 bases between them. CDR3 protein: CASSHGSPQVEEKLFF. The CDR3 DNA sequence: TGTGCCAGCAGCCACGGAAGTCCACAGGTAGAAGAAAAACTGTTTTTT.

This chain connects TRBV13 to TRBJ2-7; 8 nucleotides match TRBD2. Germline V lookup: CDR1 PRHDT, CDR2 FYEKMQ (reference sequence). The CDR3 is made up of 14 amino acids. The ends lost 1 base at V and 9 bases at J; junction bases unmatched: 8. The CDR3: CASSLESGGPGQYF. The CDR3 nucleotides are TGTGCCAGCAGCTTAGAAAGCGGGGGCCCTGGGCAGTACTTC.

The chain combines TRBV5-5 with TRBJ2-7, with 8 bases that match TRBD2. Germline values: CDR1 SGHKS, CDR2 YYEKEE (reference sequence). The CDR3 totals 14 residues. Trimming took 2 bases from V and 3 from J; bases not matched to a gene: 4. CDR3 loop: CASSFTSGIYEQYF. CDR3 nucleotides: TGTGCCAGCAGCTTTACTAGCGGAATCTACGAGCAGTACTTC.

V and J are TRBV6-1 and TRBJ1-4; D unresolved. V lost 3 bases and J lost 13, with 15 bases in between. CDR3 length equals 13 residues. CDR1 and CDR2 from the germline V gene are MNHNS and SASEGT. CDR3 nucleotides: TGTGCCAGCAGTGACGGGGTGGTGTTTGGACTGTTTTTT. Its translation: CASSDGVVFGLFF.

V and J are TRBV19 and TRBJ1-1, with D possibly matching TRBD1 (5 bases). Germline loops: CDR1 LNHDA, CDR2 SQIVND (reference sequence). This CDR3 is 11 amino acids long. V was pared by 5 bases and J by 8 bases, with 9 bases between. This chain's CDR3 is CASSAGLEAFF. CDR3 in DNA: TGTGCCAGTAGTGCAGGGTTGGAAGCTTTCTTT.

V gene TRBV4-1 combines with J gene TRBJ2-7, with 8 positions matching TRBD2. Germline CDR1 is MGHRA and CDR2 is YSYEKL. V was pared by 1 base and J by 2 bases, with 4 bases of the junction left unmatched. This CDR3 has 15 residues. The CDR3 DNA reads TGCGCCAGCAGCCAAGGGGAGCGGGGGACCTACGAGCAGTACTTC. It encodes CASSQGERGTYEQYF.

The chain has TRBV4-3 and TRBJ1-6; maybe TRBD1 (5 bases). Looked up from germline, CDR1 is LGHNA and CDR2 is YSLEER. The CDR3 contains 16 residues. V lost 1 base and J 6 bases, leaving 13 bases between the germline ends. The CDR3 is CASSQGGGRINSPLHF. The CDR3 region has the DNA TGCGCCAGCAGCCAAGGGGGGGGTAGGATTAATTCACCCCTCCACTTT.

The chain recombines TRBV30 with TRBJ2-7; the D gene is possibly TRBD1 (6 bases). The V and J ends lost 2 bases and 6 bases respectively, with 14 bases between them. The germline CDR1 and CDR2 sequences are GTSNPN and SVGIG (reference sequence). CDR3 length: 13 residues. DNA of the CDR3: TGTGCCTGGAGTCCAACAACAGGGACCGAGCAGTACTTC. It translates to CAWSPTTGTEQYF.

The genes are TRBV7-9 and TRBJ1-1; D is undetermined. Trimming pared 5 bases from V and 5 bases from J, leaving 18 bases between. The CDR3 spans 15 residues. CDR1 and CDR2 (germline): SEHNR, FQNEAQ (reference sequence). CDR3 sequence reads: CASSPAGYRRTEAFF. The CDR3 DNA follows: TGTGCCAGCAGCCCCGCGGGGTACCGTCGGACTGAAGCTTTCTTT.

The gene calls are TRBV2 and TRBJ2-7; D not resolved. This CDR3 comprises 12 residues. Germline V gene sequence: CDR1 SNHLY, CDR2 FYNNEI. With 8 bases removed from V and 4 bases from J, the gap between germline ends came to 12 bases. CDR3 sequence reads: CASLRSAYEQYF. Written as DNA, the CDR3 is TGTGCCAGCCTCAGGTCCGCGTACGAGCAGTACTTC.

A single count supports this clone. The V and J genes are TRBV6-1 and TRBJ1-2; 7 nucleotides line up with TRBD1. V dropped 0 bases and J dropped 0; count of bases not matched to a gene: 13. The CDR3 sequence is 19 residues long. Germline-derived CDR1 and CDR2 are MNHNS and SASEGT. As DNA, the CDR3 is TGTGCCAGCAGTGAAGCGCAGGATAGGGGGCGCGCGGCTAACTATGGCTACACCTTC. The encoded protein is CASSEAQDRGRAANYGYTF.

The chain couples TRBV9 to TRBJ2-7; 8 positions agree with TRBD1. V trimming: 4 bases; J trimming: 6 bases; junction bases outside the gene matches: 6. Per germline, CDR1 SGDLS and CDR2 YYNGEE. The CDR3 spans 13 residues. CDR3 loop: CASSFGTGSEQYF. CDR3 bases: TGTGCCAGCAGCTTCGGGACAGGCTCCGAGCAGTACTTC.

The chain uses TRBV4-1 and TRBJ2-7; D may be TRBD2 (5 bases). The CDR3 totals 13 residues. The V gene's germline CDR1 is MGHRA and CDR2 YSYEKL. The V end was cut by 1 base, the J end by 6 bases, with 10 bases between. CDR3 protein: CASSQVGSSEQYF. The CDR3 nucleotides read TGCGCCAGCAGCCAAGTGGGGAGTAGCGAGCAGTACTTC.

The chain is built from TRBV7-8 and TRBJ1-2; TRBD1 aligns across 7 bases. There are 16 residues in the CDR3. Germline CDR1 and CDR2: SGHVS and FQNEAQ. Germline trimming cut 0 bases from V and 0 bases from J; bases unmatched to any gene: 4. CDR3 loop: CASSLAVTGSNYGYTF. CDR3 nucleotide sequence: TGTGCCAGCAGCTTAGCCGTGACAGGGTCTAACTATGGCTACACCTTC.

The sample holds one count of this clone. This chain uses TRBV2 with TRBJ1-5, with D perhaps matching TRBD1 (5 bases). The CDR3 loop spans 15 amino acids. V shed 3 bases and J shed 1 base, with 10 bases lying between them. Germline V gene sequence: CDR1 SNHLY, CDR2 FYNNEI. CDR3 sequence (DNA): TGTGCCAGCAGTGATATAGGGGTGAGCAATCAGCCCCAGCATTTT. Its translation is CASSDIGVSNQPQHF.

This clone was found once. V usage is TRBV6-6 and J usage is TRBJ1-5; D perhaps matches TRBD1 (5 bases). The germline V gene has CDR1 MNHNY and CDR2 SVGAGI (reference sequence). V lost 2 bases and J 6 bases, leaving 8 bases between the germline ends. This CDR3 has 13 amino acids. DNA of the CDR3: TGTGCCAGCAGTTACGGCGGGGCTCAGCCCCAGCATTTT. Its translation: CASSYGGAQPQHF.

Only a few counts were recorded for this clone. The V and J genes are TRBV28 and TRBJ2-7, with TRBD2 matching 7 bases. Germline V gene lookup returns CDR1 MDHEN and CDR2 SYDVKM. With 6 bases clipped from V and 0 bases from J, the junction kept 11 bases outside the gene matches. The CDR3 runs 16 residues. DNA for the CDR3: TGTGCCAGCAGCCGAAACCGGGACTACACCTCCTACGAGCAGTACTTC. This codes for CASSRNRDYTSYEQYF.

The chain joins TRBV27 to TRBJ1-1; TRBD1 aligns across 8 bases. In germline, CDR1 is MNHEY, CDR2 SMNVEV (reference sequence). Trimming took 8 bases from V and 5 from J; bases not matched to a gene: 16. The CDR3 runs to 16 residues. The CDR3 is CASWWGPTGDLTEAFF. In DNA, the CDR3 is TGTGCCAGCTGGTGGGGGCCGACAGGGGATTTGACTGAAGCTTTCTTT.

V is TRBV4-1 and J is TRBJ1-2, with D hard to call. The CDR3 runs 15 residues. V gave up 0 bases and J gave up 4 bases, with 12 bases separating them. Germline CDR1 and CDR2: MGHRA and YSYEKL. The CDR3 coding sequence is TGCGCCAGCAGCCAAGAGCTTGGGCAGTCCTATGGCTACACCTTC. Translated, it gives CASSQELGQSYGYTF.

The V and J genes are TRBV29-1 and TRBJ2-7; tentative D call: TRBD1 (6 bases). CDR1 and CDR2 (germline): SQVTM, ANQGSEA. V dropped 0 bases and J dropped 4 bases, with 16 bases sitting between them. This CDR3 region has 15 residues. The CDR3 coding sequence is TGCAGCGTTGAAGATCGCGCAGGGGATGCATACGAGCAGTACTTC. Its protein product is CSVEDRAGDAYEQYF.

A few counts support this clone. CDR3 nucleotides: TGTGCCAGCAGCTTCTCGGACAGGGGCAATCAGCCCCAGCATTTT. The encoded protein is CASSFSDRGNQPQHF. The genes are TRBV5-6 and TRBJ1-5; 8 bases fit TRBD1. The length of the CDR3 is 15 residues. Germline V gene sequence: CDR1 SGHDT, CDR2 YYEEEE. With 2 bases clipped from V and 2 bases from J, the junction kept 3 bases outside the gene matches.